This T cell receptor (beta chain) was sequenced for a study of blood T cell repertoires in COVID-19. Turning to the study itself: Specimens from acute and convalescent COVID-19 originated in the United States, Italy and Spain. T cells, B-cell-depleted T cells, or PBMCs supplied cDNA or gDNA.

CDR1 is SEHNR and CDR2 is FQNEAQ in the germline V gene (reference sequence). The CDR3 loop spans 14 amino acids. The trim removed 0 bases at V and 4 bases at J, leaving 1 base unmatched. Per the original data handling: The assay estimated nucleated cells by amplifying reference gene primers. The data were produced by immunoSEQ multiplex PCR, yet TCRdb's version contains in-frame clones alone and is incomplete. V and J calls and clone size are as listed in that table; D and trimming were resolved from the DNA. This table holds approximately 110,000 clones, 85% found once. Seattle's cohort entered during active infection and was followed longitudinally.

This chain uses TRBV7-9 with TRBJ2-7; 9 bases align to TRBD1. This clonotype originated in a woman aged 80 or older with COVID-19, enrolled during active disease. The source material was peripheral blood. The CDR3 sequence is CASSLAGQGYEQYF. The CDR3 DNA follows: TGTGCCAGCAGCTTAGCGGGACAGGGTTACGAGCAGTACTTC.